A single TCR beta chain is shown here with its context. This entry belongs to a study of OX40 agonist ivuxolimab in advanced cancers. Profiling relied on immunoSEQ multiplex PCR, and the TCRdb table lists in-frame clones only, not all of them. The table lists 50,000 to 70,000 clones, 70% to 90% of them singletons. The CDR3 is made up of 13 amino acids. Trimming took off 3 bases at V and 2 bases at J, with 8 bases between the two ends. Germline CDR1 reads LNHDA; CDR2 reads SQIVND (reference sequence). The gene calls are TRBV19 and TRBJ2-7, with no clear D. This receptor was identified in an adult with an advanced solid tumor such as melanoma, head and neck, liver or kidney cancer. Sequencing used CD4+ or CD8+ T cells sorted from blood, obtained in a trial of the OX40 agonist ivuxolimab. The DNA of the CDR3 is TGTGCCAGTAGTATCTCCGTAGCCTACGAGCAGTACTTC. Its protein product is CASSISVAYEQYF. The variable domain in full, with the rest retrieved from reference TRBV19 and TRBJ2-7, is DGGITQSPKYLFRKEGQNVTLSCEQNLNHDAMYWYRQDPGQGLRLIYYSQIVNDFQKGDIAEGYSVSREKKESFPLTVTSAQKNPTAFYLCASSISVAYEQYFGPGTRLTVT.